This TCR beta chain is drawn from a study of blood T cell repertoires in COVID-19. Overall study: Samples representing acute and convalescent COVID-19 were sourced from the United States, Italy and Spain.

The CDR3 length is 12 residues. The germline V gene encodes CDR1 SGHTA and CDR2 FQGNSA. V was clipped by 10 bases and J by 6 bases, with 15 bases between them. Method: immunoSEQ multiplex PCR; TCRdb's copy keeps in-frame clones and lacks some. The table includes about 240,000 clones, approximately 88% detected once. This TCR was recovered from a woman aged 30 to 39 with acute COVID-19. Sequenced sample: PBMCs or T cells enriched from blood (not recorded which). The gene calls are TRBV7-2 and TRBJ1-1; D unresolved. This CDR3 reads CANSPLRAEAFF. The CDR3 coding sequence is TGTGCCAATTCCCCCCTGAGGGCTGAAGCTTTCTTT.